This T cell receptor (beta chain) stems from a study of cytomegalovirus exposure and HLA in healthy donors. Study-level results: Overall, around 160 TCR beta chains were annotated as cytomegalovirus-associated.

V dropped 3 bases and J dropped 4; count of bases not matched to a gene: 9. There are 16 residues in the CDR3. Germline loops: CDR1 KGHSH, CDR2 LQKENI. Measured with immunoSEQ multiplex PCR; TCRdb has only the in-frame clones, and not every one. Of about 160,000 clones listed, approximately 86% are singletons. Turning to this clone: Its antigen is not identified.

J is TRBJ1-1 and V is TRBV18; 9 bases align to TRBD1. The origin of this receptor is a woman younger than 35 in good health and CMV-seronegative. The sample taken for sequencing was PBMCs. Here the CDR3 DNA reads TGTGCCAGCTCACCGTTCCGGACAGGGGAGGGCACTGAAGCTTTCTTT. It specifies CASSPFRTGEGTEAFF.